Below, one TCR beta chain is given with its context. The record originates from a study of CD8 T cells in Susac syndrome. CD8+ and CD4+ T cells taken from blood had their TCR beta sequenced. CDR3 length: 16 residues. J lost 2 bases, V lost 2 bases, and 9 bases had no gene match. CDR1 is SNHLY and CDR2 is FYNNEI in the germline V gene. A quantity of roughly 0.5 to 1 ug RNA underwent reverse transcription using random hexamers. The amplification used immunoSEQ multiplex PCR on TCR beta CDR3; it spanned 54 Vbeta and 13 Jbeta. TCRdb used MiXCR to reprocess the immunoSEQ multiplex PCR reads, holding one entry per CDR3 protein. The sample includes about 160,000 distinct CDR3 sequences, just over 90% seen only once; the top ten take around 0.08%.

The receptor's source is a human donor in good health. Source material: CD4+ T cells from PBMCs. The chain joins TRBV2 to TRBJ2-7; TRBD1 aligns across 7 bases. Here the CDR3 DNA reads TGTGCCAGCAGTGAAAGTCCGGGACAGACAACCTACGAGCAGTACTTC. It encodes CASSESPGQTTYEQYF.